One TCR beta chain is described in this entry. Germline CDR1 LNHDA, CDR2 SQIVND (reference sequence). This CDR3 region has 14 residues. J lost 6 bases, V lost 5 bases, and 6 bases had no gene match. The sample is drawn from a study of T cell responses to AZD1222 COVID-19 vaccine. Method: immunoSEQ multiplex PCR; TCRdb's copy keeps in-frame clones and lacks some. The data contain some 130,000 clones, approximately 85% of them singletons. Source: peripheral blood, taken on day 0 of AZD1222 vaccination. This receptor was identified in an adult in good health. The chain has TRBV19 and TRBJ2-1; the match to TRBD2 covers 8 bases. The CDR3 sequence is CASSSLADLNEQFF. CDR3 sequence (DNA): TGTGCCAGTAGTTCACTAGCGGACCTCAATGAGCAGTTCTTC. The full variable domain, with the rest looked up from reference TRBV19 and TRBJ2-1, is DGGITQSPKYLFRKEGQNVTLSCEQNLNHDAMYWYRQDPGQGLRLIYYSQIVNDFQKGDIAEGYSVSREKKESFPLTVTSAQKNPTAFYLCASSSLADLNEQFFGPGTRLTVL.